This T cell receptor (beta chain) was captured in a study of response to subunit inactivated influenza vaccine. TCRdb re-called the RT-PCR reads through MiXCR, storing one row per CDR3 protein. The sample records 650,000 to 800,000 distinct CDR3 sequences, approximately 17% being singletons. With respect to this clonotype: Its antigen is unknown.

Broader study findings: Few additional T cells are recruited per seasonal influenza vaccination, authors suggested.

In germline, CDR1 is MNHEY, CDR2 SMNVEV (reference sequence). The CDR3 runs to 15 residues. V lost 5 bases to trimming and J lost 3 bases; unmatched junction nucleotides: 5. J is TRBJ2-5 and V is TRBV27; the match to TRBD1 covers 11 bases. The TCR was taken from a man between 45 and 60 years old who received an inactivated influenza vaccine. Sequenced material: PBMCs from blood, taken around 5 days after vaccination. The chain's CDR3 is CASSIGTGGEETQYF. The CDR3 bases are TGTGCCAGCAGTATCGGGACAGGGGGGGAAGAGACCCAGTACTTC.